Presented here are 3 T cell receptor beta chains from one specimen sequenced in a study of PD-1 and CTLA-4 blockade in melanoma. Here immunoSEQ multiplex PCR was the method, and the copy in TCRdb shows in-frame clones only, minus some. The repertoire holds about 21,000 clones, with about 87% as singletons. The sequencing here drew on CD8+ T cells from peripheral blood, taken before anti-PD-1 treatment. The receptors stem from a human donor with melanoma.

The V and J genes are TRBV6-5 and TRBJ1-6, with 7 bases that match TRBD1. CDR3 length equals 14 residues. V lost 8 bases, J lost 7 bases, and 8 bases stayed unmatched. Germline loops: CDR1 MNHEY, CDR2 SVGAGI. The CDR3 loop is CASQGDSSNSPLHF. In DNA, the CDR3 is TGTGCCAGCCAGGGGGACAGCTCAAATTCACCCCTCCACTTT.

Here the CDR3 DNA reads TGTGCCAGCAGCAAAAGGGAGCGGCAGGGACGCACTGAAGCTTTCTTT. It is translated as CASSKRERQGRTEAFF. J is TRBJ1-1 and V is TRBV21-1. TRBV21-1 is a documented pseudogene. This CDR3 spans 16 amino acids.

The V gene is TRBV5-1, the J gene TRBJ1-2, with a possible D match to TRBD1 (5 bases). Germline lookup yields CDR1 SGHRS and CDR2 YFSETQ. This CDR3 has 14 amino acids. Trimming cost V 0 bases and J 6 bases, with 12 bases left between them. The CDR3 sequence: CASSLAGGSDGYTF. For the CDR3, the DNA is TGCGCCAGCAGCTTGGCCGGGGGTTCAGATGGCTACACCTTC.